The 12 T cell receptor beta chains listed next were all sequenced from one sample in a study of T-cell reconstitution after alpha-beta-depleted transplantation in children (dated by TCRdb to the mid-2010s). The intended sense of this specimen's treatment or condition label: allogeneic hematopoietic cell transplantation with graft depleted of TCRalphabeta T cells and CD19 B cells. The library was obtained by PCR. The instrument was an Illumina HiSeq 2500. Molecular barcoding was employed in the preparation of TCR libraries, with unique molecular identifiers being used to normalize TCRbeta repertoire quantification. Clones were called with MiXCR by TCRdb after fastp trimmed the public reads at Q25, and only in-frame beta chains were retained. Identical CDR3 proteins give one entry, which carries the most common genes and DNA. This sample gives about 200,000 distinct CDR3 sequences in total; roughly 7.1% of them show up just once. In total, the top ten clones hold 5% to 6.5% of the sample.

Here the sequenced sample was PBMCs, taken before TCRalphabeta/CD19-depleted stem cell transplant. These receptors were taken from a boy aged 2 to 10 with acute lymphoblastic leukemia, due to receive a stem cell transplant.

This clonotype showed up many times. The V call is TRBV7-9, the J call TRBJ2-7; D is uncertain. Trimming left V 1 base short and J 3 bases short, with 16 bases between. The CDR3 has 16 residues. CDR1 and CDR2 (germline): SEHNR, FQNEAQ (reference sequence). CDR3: CASSLEVLGSSYEQYF. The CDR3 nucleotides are TGTGCCAGCAGCTTAGAAGTGCTGGGTTCGAGCTACGAGCAGTACTTC. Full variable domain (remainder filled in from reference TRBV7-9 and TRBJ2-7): DTGVSQNPRHKITKRGQNVTFRCDPISEHNRLYWYRQTLGQGPEFLTYFQNEAQLEKSRLLSDRFSAERPKGSFSTLEIQRTEQGDSAMYLCASSLEVLGSSYEQYFGPGTRLTVT.

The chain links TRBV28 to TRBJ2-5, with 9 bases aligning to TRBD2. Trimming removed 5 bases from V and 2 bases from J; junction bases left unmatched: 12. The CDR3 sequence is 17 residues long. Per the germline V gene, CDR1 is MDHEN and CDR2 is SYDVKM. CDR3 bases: TGTGCCAGCAGTCCGACCCGACTAGCGGAACCACAAGAGACCCAGTACTTC. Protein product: CASSPTRLAEPQETQYF.

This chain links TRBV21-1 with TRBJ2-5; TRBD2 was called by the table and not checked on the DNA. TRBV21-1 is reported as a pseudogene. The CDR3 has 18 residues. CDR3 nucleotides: TGTGCCAGCAGCAGAGGGGACGGAGGGCTTCCGTACCAAGAGACCCAGTACTTC. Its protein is CASSRGDGGLPYQETQYF.

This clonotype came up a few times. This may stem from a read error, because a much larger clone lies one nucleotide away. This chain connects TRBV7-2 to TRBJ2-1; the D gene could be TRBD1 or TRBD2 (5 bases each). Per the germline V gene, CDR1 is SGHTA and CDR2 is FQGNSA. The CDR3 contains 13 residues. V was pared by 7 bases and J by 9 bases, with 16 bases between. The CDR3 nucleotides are TGTGCCAGCACCTCAGATGGGGGTCGTGAGCAGTTCTTC. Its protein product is CASTSDGGREQFF.

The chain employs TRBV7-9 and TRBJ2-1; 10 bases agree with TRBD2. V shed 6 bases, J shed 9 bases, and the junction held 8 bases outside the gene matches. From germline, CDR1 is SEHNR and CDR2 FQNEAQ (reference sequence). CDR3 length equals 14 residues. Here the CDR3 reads CASRPPSSGSEQFF. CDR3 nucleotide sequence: TGTGCCAGCAGACCACCTTCTAGCGGGAGTGAGCAGTTCTTC. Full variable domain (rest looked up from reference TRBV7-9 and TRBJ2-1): DTGVSQNPRHKITKRGQNVTFRCDPISEHNRLYWYRQTLGQGPEFLTYFQNEAQLEKSRLLSDRFSAERPKGSFSTLEIQRTEQGDSAMYLCASRPPSSGSEQFFGPGTRLTVL.

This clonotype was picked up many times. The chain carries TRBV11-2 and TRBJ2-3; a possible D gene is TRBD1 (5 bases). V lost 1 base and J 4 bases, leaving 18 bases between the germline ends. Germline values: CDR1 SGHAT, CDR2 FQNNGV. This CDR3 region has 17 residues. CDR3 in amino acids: CASSLGTGGKIADTQYF. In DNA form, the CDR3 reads TGTGCCAGCAGCTTAGGCACAGGTGGAAAAATTGCAGATACGCAGTATTTT.

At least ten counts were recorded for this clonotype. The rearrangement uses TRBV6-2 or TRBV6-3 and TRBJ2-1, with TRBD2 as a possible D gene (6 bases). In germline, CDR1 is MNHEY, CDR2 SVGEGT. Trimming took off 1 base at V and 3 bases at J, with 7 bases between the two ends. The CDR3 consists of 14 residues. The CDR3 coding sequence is TGTGCCAGCAGTTACTTGGAGGGCTACAATGAGCAGTTCTTC. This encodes CASSYLEGYNEQFF.

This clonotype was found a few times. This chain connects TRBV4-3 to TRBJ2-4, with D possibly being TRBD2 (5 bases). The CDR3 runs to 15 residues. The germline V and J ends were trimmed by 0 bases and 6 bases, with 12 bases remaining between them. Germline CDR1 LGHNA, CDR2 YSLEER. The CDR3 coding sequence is TGCGCCAGCAGCCAAGAAAGAGGGCGCAGAAACATTCAGTACTTC. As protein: CASSQERGRRNIQYF.

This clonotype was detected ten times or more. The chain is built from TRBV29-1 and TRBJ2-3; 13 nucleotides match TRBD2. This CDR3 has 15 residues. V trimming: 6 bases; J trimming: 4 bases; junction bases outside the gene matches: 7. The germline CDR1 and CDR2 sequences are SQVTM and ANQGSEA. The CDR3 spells CSVATSGGASDTQYF. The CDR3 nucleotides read TGCAGCGTCGCAACTAGCGGGGGGGCTTCAGATACGCAGTATTTT.

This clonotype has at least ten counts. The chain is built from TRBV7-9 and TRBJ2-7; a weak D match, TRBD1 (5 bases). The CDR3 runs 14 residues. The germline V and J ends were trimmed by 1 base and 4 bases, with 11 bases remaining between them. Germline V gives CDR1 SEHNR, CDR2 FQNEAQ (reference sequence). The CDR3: CASSLGATEYEQYF. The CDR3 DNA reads TGTGCCAGCAGCTTAGGGGCGACAGAATACGAGCAGTACTTC.

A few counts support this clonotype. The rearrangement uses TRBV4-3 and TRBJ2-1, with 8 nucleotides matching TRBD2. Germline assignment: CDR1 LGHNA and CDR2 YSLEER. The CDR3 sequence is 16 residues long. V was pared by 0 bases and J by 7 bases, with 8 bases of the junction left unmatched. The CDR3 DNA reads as TGCGCCAGCAGCCAAGACGGGGGGGCGACCGGGAATGAGCAGTTCTTC. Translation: CASSQDGGATGNEQFF.

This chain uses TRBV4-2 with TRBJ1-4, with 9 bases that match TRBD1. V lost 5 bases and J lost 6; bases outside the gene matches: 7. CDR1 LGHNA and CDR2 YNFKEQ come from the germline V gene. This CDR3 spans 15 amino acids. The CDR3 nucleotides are TGTGCCAGCAGCAGGGCACGGGACAGGGATGAAAAACTGTTTTTT. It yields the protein CASSRARDRDEKLFF.